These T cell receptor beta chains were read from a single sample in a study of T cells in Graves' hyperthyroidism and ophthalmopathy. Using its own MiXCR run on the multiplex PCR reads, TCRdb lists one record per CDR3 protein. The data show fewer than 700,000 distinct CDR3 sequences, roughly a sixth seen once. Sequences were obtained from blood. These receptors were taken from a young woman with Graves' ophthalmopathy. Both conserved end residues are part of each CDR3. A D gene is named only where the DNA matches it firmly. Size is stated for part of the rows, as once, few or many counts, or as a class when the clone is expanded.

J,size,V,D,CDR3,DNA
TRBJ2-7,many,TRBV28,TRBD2,CASSPLGGYEQYF,TGTGCCAGCAGTCCCCTGGGGGGGTACGAGCAGTACTTC
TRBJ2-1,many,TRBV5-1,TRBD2,CASSEGLAGAGEQFF,TGCGCCAGCAGCGAGGGACTAGCGGGAGCGGGGGAGCAGTTCTTC
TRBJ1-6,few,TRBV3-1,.,CASSHYGPGNSPLHF,TGTGCCAGCAGTCATTACGGCCCAGGTAATTCACCCCTCCACTTT
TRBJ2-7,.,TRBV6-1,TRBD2,CASSEREGVVYEQYF,TGTGCCAGCAGTGAAAGGGAGGGCGTCGTCTACGAGCAGTACTTC
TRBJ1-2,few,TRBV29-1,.,CSVARDGLYGYTF,TGCAGCGTTGCCCGGGACGGACTTTATGGCTACACCTTC
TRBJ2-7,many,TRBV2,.,CASSEAAGNYYEQYF,TGTGCCAGCAGTGAGGCGGCAGGCAATTACTACGAGCAGTACTTC
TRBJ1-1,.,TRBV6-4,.,CASQRTVNTEAFF,TGTGCCAGCCAAAGGACAGTAAACACTGAAGCTTTCTTT
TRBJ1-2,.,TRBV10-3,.,CAISEVAANYGYTF,TGTGCCATCAGTGAGGTGGCAGCTAACTATGGCTACACCTTC
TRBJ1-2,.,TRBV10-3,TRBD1,CASRQTGVDGYTF,TGTGCCAGCAGGCAGACAGGGGTTGATGGCTACACCTTC
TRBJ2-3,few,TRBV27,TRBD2,CASSLRTSVSTDTQYF,TGTGCCAGCAGTTTAAGGACTAGCGTTTCCACAGATACGCAGTATTTT
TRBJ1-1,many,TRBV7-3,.,CASRAQLNTEAFF,TGTGCCAGCAGGGCTCAGCTGAACACTGAAGCTTTCTTT
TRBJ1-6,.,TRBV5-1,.,CASSLKGPSSYNSPLHF,TGCGCCAGCAGCTTGAAGGGGCCGAGCTCCTATAATTCACCCCTCCACTTT
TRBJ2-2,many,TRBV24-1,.,CATSDSGQGSGRGNTGELFF,TGTGCCACCAGTGATTCCGGACAGGGGAGCGGGAGGGGGAACACCGGGGAGCTGTTTTTT
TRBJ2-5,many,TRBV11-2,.,CASSLVGRVGTQYF,TGTGCCAGCAGCTTAGTTGGGCGGGTCGGGACCCAGTACTTC
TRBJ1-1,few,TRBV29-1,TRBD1,CSVEGQGVFPEAFF,TGCAGCGTTGAGGGACAGGGCGTTTTTCCTGAAGCTTTCTTT
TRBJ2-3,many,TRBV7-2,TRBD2,CASSAAGGITDTQYF,TGTGCCAGCAGCGCAGCGGGGGGGATCACAGATACGCAGTATTTT
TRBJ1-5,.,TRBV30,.,CAWSTNSNQPQHF,TGTGCCTGGAGTACTAATAGCAATCAGCCCCAGCATTTT
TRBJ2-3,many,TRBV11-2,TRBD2,CASSLSTSGGASTDTQYF,TGTGCCAGCAGCTTGTCAACTAGCGGGGGAGCTAGCACAGATACGCAGTATTTT
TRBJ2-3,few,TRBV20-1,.,CSATLVRGTQYF,TGCAGTGCTACCTTGGTGCGGGGCACGCAGTATTTT
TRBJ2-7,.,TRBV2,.,CANTDRMTYEQYF,TGTGCCAACACAGACAGGATGACCTACGAGCAGTACTTC
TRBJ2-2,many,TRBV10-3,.,CAYSGPGAGTGELFF,TGTGCCTATTCCGGGCCGGGGGCCGGCACCGGGGAGCTGTTTTTT
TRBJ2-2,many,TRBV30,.,CAWGAPGGELFF,TGTGCCTGGGGGGCCCCAGGGGGGGAGCTGTTTTTT
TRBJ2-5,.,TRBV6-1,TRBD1,CASSSTGVNQETQYF,TGTGCCAGCAGCTCGACAGGGGTGAACCAAGAGACCCAGTACTTC
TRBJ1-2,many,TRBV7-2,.,CASRTVNYGYTF,TGTGCCAGCAGGACTGTTAACTATGGCTACACCTTC
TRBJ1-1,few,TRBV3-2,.,CASSSKLDSKNTEAFF,TGTGCCAGCAGCTCAAAACTTGACAGTAAGAACACTGAAGCTTTCTTT
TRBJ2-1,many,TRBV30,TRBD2,CAWRGGTSGRLNEQFF,TGTGCCTGGAGGGGGGGCACTAGCGGGAGATTAAATGAGCAGTTCTTC
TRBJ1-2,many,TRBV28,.,CASSFRGKGGYGYTF,TGTGCCAGCAGTTTCAGGGGAAAGGGAGGGTATGGCTACACCTTC
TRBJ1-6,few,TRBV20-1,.,CSAEDSDYNSPLHF,TGCAGTGCCGAGGACAGTGACTATAATTCACCCCTCCACTTT
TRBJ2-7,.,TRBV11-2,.,CASSFLPGEQYF,TGTGCCAGCAGCTTCCTCCCGGGGGAGCAGTACTTC
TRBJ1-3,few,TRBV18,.,CASSPRETSGNTIYF,TGTGCCAGCTCACCAAGGGAAACCTCTGGAAACACCATATATTTT
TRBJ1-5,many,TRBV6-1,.,CASTLPGGHQPQHF,TGTGCCAGCACACTCCCGGGGGGGCATCAGCCCCAGCATTTT
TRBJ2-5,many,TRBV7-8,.,CASSLDSVGETQYF,TGTGCCAGCAGCTTAGATTCAGTCGGGGAGACCCAGTACTTC
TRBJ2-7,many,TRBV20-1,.,CSAREGRDYEQYF,TGCAGTGCTAGAGAGGGACGGGACTACGAGCAGTACTTC
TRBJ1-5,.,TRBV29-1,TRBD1,CSVGDPGQPNQPQHF,TGCAGCGTTGGAGACCCGGGACAGCCCAATCAGCCCCAGCATTTT
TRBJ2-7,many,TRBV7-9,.,CASSLVGAVRGHEQYF,TGTGCCAGCAGCTTAGTGGGAGCGGTAAGGGGCCACGAGCAGTACTTC
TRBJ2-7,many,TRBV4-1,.,CASSRGVGPYEQYF,TGCGCCAGCAGCCGGGGAGTCGGACCCTACGAGCAGTACTTC
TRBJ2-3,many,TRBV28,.,CASRDSNTDTQYF,TGTGCCAGCAGGGACTCCAACACAGATACGCAGTATTTT
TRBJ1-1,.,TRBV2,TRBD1,CAISRGQGNTEAFF,TGTGCCATCAGCCGCGGACAGGGGAACACTGAAGCTTTCTTT
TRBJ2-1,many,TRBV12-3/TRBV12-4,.,CASRPDGRRDEQFF,TGTGCCAGCAGACCGGACGGCCGTCGGGATGAGCAGTTCTTC
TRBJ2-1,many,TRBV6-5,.,CASSSQVNEQFF,TGTGCCAGCAGTTCCCAGGTCAATGAGCAGTTCTTC
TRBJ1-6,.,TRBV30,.,CAWSVRGTSYNSPLHF,TGTGCCTGGAGTGTACGAGGGACGTCCTATAATTCACCCCTCCACTTT
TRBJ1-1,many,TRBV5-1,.,CASSGRTARNTEAFF,TGCGCCAGCTCGGGCCGGACAGCAAGAAACACTGAAGCTTTCTTT
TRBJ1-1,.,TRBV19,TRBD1,CASSTRTGTTEAFF,TGTGCCAGTAGTACGCGGACAGGGACCACTGAAGCTTTCTTT
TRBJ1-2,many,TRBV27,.,CASSSRGSNYGYTF,TGTGCCAGCAGCTCCCGGGGATCTAACTATGGCTACACCTTC
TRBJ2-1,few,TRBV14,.,CASSQVEANEQFF,TGTGCCAGCAGCCAAGTGGAGGCCAATGAGCAGTTCTTC
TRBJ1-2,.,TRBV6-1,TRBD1,CASSPRQGADGYTF,TGTGCCAGCAGTCCCAGACAGGGGGCGGATGGCTACACCTTC
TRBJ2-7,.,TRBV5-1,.,CASRLQGGPGTYGQYF,TGCGCCAGCAGACTCCAGGGCGGGCCAGGCACCTACGGGCAGTACTTC
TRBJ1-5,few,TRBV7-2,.,CASSEVGPQPQHF,TGTGCCAGCAGCGAGGTAGGCCCTCAGCCCCAGCATTTT
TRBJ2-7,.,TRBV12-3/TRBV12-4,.,CASSLSRWQGYEQYF,TGTGCCAGCAGTTTAAGTCGTTGGCAGGGCTACGAGCAGTACTTC
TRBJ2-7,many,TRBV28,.,CASSGRRLIVYEQYF,TGTGCCAGCAGTGGACGAAGGCTTATAGTCTACGAGCAGTACTTC
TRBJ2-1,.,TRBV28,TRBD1,CASSLIGWTGVNEQFF,TGTGCCAGCAGTTTGATTGGGTGGACAGGGGTCAATGAGCAGTTCTTC
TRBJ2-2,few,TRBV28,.,CASSFWDPRNTGELFF,TGTGCCAGCAGTTTCTGGGACCCGCGGAACACCGGGGAGCTGTTTTTT
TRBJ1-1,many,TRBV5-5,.,CASRLRDLNTEAFF,TGTGCCAGCAGACTCCGGGACTTGAACACTGAAGCTTTCTTT
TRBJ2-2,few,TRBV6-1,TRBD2,CASSRLAGVGGELFF,TGTGCCAGCAGTAGACTAGCGGGGGTAGGCGGGGAGCTGTTTTTT